These T cell receptor beta chains were read from a single sample in a study of T cell responses to AZD1222 COVID-19 vaccine. TCRdb keeps only in-frame clones here, not all; method: immunoSEQ multiplex PCR. The top ten clones hold around 6.1% of a sample with 120,000 or so clones, roughly 88% of them seen once. This material consisted of peripheral blood, taken on day 0 of AZD1222 vaccination. The source is an adult in good health. The CDR3 runs from the conserved cysteine through the conserved F or W. D genes are given only for firm matches. Clone size is shown for a subset of rows, as once, few, many or a class of expanded clone.

J: TRBJ2-4; D: TRBD2; size: NA; V: TRBV19; length: 16; DNA: TGTGCCAGTAGTATAGACCGGGAGGGTTGGCGGAACATTCAGTACTTC; CDR3: CASSIDREGWRNIQYF
J: TRBJ1-6; D: NA; size: once; V: TRBV3-1/TRBV3-2; length: 17; DNA: TGTGCCAGCAGCCAAGATCGCACGGGGATATATAATTCACCCCTCCACTTT; CDR3: CASSQDRTGIYNSPLHF
J: TRBJ1-5; D: NA; size: NA; V: TRBV7-9; length: 12; DNA: TGTGCCAGCAGCGTAGACAATCAGCCCCAGCATTTT; CDR3: CASSVDNQPQHF
J: TRBJ2-5; D: TRBD2; size: NA; V: TRBV7-9; length: 17; DNA: TGTGCCAGCAGCCCCCTTCATGCGGGGGTACCTCAAGAGACCCAGTACTTC; CDR3: CASSPLHAGVPQETQYF
J: TRBJ1-6; D: NA; size: NA; V: TRBV5-1; length: 15; DNA: TGCGCCAGCAGCCCGAGGCCGGGCCTTAATTCACCCCTCCACTTT; CDR3: CASSPRPGLNSPLHF
J: TRBJ1-6; D: TRBD1; size: NA; V: TRBV6-5; length: 13; DNA: TGTGCCAGCACCCGGACAGGGGCGTCACCCCTCCACTTT; CDR3: CASTRTGASPLHF
J: TRBJ2-5; D: NA; size: NA; V: TRBV28; length: 15; DNA: TGTGCCAGCAGCCCTTCCCTTCCGTACCAAGAGACCCAGTACTTC; CDR3: CASSPSLPYQETQYF
J: TRBJ1-4; D: NA; size: NA; V: TRBV29-1; length: 14; DNA: TGCAGCGTTGTAGGGCAGTCAACTAATGAAAAACTGTTTTTT; CDR3: CSVVGQSTNEKLFF
J: TRBJ2-7; D: TRBD2; size: NA; V: TRBV4-3; length: 17; DNA: TGCGCCAGCAGCCAAGAGACGATAGCGGGGGTACACTACGAGCAGTACTTC; CDR3: CASSQETIAGVHYEQYF
J: TRBJ2-1; D: TRBD2; size: once; V: TRBV18; length: 15; DNA: TGTGCCAGCTCACCATTAGCGGGAGGGTACAATGAGCAGTTCTTC; CDR3: CASSPLAGGYNEQFF
J: TRBJ1-1; D: NA; size: NA; V: TRBV7-2; length: 12; DNA: TGTGCCAGCATCTTACTAGGGGCTGAAGCTTTCTTT; CDR3: CASILLGAEAFF
J: TRBJ2-5; D: NA; size: NA; V: TRBV29-1; length: 13; DNA: TGCAGCGTTCCAAGCGGAGTCAGCCAGACCCAGTACTTC; CDR3: CSVPSGVSQTQYF
J: TRBJ1-2; D: TRBD1; size: NA; V: TRBV30; length: 13; DNA: TGTGCCTGGAGTGCCGGGACAGGGAGTGGCTACACCTTC; CDR3: CAWSAGTGSGYTF
J: TRBJ1-2; D: NA; size: NA; V: TRBV6-5; length: 14; DNA: TGTGCCAGCAGTTACGGGAATGGGAGGAATGGCTACACCTTC; CDR3: CASSYGNGRNGYTF
J: TRBJ2-7; D: TRBD2; size: NA; V: TRBV9; length: 14; DNA: TGTGCCAGCAGCGCCGTTAGCGGGAGTTACGAGCAGTACTTC; CDR3: CASSAVSGSYEQYF
J: TRBJ2-7; D: TRBD1; size: NA; V: TRBV6-5; length: 15; DNA: TGTGCCAGCAGTTACCGGGACAGGGGGCGGTACGAGCAGTACTTC; CDR3: CASSYRDRGRYEQYF
J: TRBJ2-7; D: NA; size: NA; V: TRBV4-2; length: 15; DNA: TGTGCCAGCAGCCAAGATGGCCGGCCCCTGAACGAGCAGTACTTC; CDR3: CASSQDGRPLNEQYF
J: TRBJ1-3; D: NA; size: once; V: TRBV7-8; length: 15; DNA: TGTGCCAGCACCGCGGACAGTGTCTCTGGAAACACCATATATTTT; CDR3: CASTADSVSGNTIYF
J: TRBJ2-1; D: TRBD1; size: NA; V: TRBV5-4; length: 16; DNA: TGTGCCAGCAGATCCGGGACAGGGGGCTATTACAATGAGCAGTTCTTC; CDR3: CASRSGTGGYYNEQFF
J: TRBJ1-4; D: TRBD1; size: NA; V: TRBV27; length: 15; DNA: TGTGCCAGCAGTGACACCGGGACAGGGAATGAAAAACTGTTTTTT; CDR3: CASSDTGTGNEKLFF
J: TRBJ2-7; D: NA; size: NA; V: TRBV7-9; length: 13; DNA: TGTGCCAGCAGCGCTTCGGTCTCCTACGAGCAGTACTTC; CDR3: CASSASVSYEQYF
J: TRBJ1-5; D: TRBD1; size: NA; V: TRBV19; length: 15; DNA: TGTGCCAGTAGTATGGGACAGGGCCTCAATCAGCCCCAGCATTTT; CDR3: CASSMGQGLNQPQHF
J: TRBJ1-2; D: NA; size: NA; V: TRBV27; length: 14; DNA: TGTGCCAGCAGTTTATGGGGGGCTGACTATGGCTACACCTTC; CDR3: CASSLWGADYGYTF
J: TRBJ1-5; D: TRBD1; size: NA; V: TRBV6-5; length: 15; DNA: TGTGCCAGCAGCCCGGGACAGGGGGCCTATCAGCCCCAGCATTTT; CDR3: CASSPGQGAYQPQHF
J: TRBJ1-2; D: NA; size: NA; V: TRBV14; length: 14; DNA: TGTGCCAGCAGCCAGGGGACTCGTGTTTTTGGCTACACCTTC; CDR3: CASSQGTRVFGYTF
J: TRBJ1-2; D: NA; size: medium-sized; V: TRBV10-2; length: 13; DNA: TGCGCCAGCAGTGAGGATCCTTCCTATGGCTACACCTTC; CDR3: CASSEDPSYGYTF
J: TRBJ2-2; D: NA; size: NA; V: TRBV24-1; length: 17; DNA: TGTGCCACCAGTAGAGGCGGACTGAAGACGAACACCGGGGAGCTGTTTTTT; CDR3: CATSRGGLKTNTGELFF
J: TRBJ2-3; D: NA; size: NA; V: TRBV6-5; length: 14; DNA: TGTGCCAGCCGTCCCGGGCGCCGGACAGATACGCAGTATTTT; CDR3: CASRPGRRTDTQYF
J: TRBJ2-7; D: NA; size: NA; V: TRBV10-1; length: 12; DNA: TGCGCCAGCAGTGACAATCGTTACGAGCAGTACTTC; CDR3: CASSDNRYEQYF
J: TRBJ2-7; D: NA; size: NA; V: TRBV7-2; length: 13; DNA: TGTGCCAGCAGCCCGGACTGGACCTACGAGCAGTACTTC; CDR3: CASSPDWTYEQYF
J: TRBJ1-2; D: NA; size: NA; V: TRBV12-3/TRBV12-4; length: 13; DNA: TGTGCCAGCAGTTTCGGTTGGAGCTATGGCTACACCTTC; CDR3: CASSFGWSYGYTF
J: TRBJ2-7; D: NA; size: few; V: TRBV19; length: 14; DNA: TGTGCCAGTAGTAGGCTGCCGGGGCCCTACGAGCAGTACTTC; CDR3: CASSRLPGPYEQYF
J: TRBJ1-2; D: NA; size: once; V: TRBV9; length: 15; DNA: TGTGCCAGCAGCCCTCAGACAGGTTCGGGCTATGGCTACACCTTC; CDR3: CASSPQTGSGYGYTF
J: TRBJ1-2; D: NA; size: NA; V: TRBV4-3; length: 15; DNA: TGCGCCAGCAGCTACGTAGGGGTATCTTACTATGGCTACACCTTC; CDR3: CASSYVGVSYYGYTF
J: TRBJ2-1; D: TRBD2; size: NA; V: TRBV6-6; length: 16; DNA: TGTGCCAGCAGTCGAACCCGACTAGCGTTCTCCAATGAGCAGTTCTTC; CDR3: CASSRTRLAFSNEQFF
J: TRBJ1-1; D: TRBD1; size: NA; V: TRBV6-6; length: 15; DNA: TGTGCCAGCAGGGGGTCAGGACAGGGTGGGACTGAAGCTTTCTTT; CDR3: CASRGSGQGGTEAFF
J: TRBJ1-1; D: TRBD1; size: NA; V: TRBV7-8; length: 15; DNA: TGTGCCAGCAGCATAGGACAGGGGGCGAACACTGAAGCTTTCTTT; CDR3: CASSIGQGANTEAFF
J: TRBJ1-1; D: NA; size: NA; V: TRBV6-1; length: 14; DNA: TGTGCCAGCAGTGAACAGCCAGGGAACACTGAAGCTTTCTTT; CDR3: CASSEQPGNTEAFF
J: TRBJ1-5; D: NA; size: NA; V: TRBV28; length: 12; DNA: TGTGCCAGCGCTTACGGTTTGCAGCCCCAGCATTTT; CDR3: CASAYGLQPQHF
J: TRBJ2-7; D: NA; size: once; V: TRBV4-1; length: 13; DNA: TGCGCCAGCAGCCATGGGGCAGGCTACGAGCAGTACTTC; CDR3: CASSHGAGYEQYF
J: TRBJ2-2; D: TRBD2; size: NA; V: TRBV3-1/TRBV3-2; length: 18; DNA: TGTGCCAGCAGCCAAGTGGCTAGCGGAGCCGCGAACACCGGGGAGCTGTTTTTT; CDR3: CASSQVASGAANTGELFF
J: TRBJ1-1; D: NA; size: once; V: TRBV6-5; length: 12; DNA: TGTGCCAGCAGAACTGTGAACACTGAAGCTTTCTTT; CDR3: CASRTVNTEAFF
J: TRBJ2-7; D: TRBD1; size: NA; V: TRBV14; length: 12; DNA: TGTGCCTGGCCCGACAGGGGCTACGAGCAGTACTTC; CDR3: CAWPDRGYEQYF
J: TRBJ1-1; D: NA; size: NA; V: TRBV10-1; length: 14; DNA: TGCGCCAGCAGTGAGTCGTTAGGAAACACTGAAGCTTTCTTT; CDR3: CASSESLGNTEAFF
J: TRBJ1-1; D: NA; size: NA; V: TRBV7-2; length: 14; DNA: TGTGCCAGCAGCTTACCGGGACAGAACACTGAAGCTTTCTTT; CDR3: CASSLPGQNTEAFF
J: TRBJ1-4; D: TRBD1; size: NA; V: TRBV5-6; length: 16; DNA: TGTGCCAGCAGCTCGGGACAGGGGGCAACTAATGAAAAACTGTTTTTT; CDR3: CASSSGQGATNEKLFF
J: TRBJ2-5; D: TRBD2; size: NA; V: TRBV3-1/TRBV3-2; length: 13; DNA: TGTGCCAGCAGCCTCCTAGCGGACGAGACCCAGTACTTC; CDR3: CASSLLADETQYF
J: TRBJ1-2; D: NA; size: few; V: TRBV11-2; length: 14; DNA: TGTGCCAGCAGCTCAATGGGGGGAGTAAAAGGCTACACCTTC; CDR3: CASSSMGGVKGYTF
J: TRBJ1-4; D: NA; size: NA; V: TRBV6-5; length: 15; DNA: TGTGCCAGCAGTTACGCGTGGGGACCTAATGAAAAACTGTTTTTT; CDR3: CASSYAWGPNEKLFF
J: TRBJ1-1; D: NA; size: NA; V: TRBV28; length: 14; DNA: TGTGCCAGCAGTTTGCAGGCCACGACCGGTGAAGCTTTCTTT; CDR3: CASSLQATTGEAFF
J: TRBJ2-7; D: TRBD2; size: NA; V: TRBV5-4; length: 17; DNA: TGTGCCAGCAGCCGGGGTGAGCTAGCGGGAGGTGGGTACGAGCAGTACTTC; CDR3: CASSRGELAGGGYEQYF
J: TRBJ1-1; D: TRBD1; size: NA; V: TRBV19; length: 14; DNA: TGTGCCAGTAGACCACATGACAGGGGCGTTGAAGCTTTCTTT; CDR3: CASRPHDRGVEAFF
J: TRBJ2-2; D: NA; size: NA; V: TRBV7-9; length: 13; DNA: TGTGCAAGCTATGGCACGGGGACCGGGGAGCTGTTTTTT; CDR3: CASYGTGTGELFF